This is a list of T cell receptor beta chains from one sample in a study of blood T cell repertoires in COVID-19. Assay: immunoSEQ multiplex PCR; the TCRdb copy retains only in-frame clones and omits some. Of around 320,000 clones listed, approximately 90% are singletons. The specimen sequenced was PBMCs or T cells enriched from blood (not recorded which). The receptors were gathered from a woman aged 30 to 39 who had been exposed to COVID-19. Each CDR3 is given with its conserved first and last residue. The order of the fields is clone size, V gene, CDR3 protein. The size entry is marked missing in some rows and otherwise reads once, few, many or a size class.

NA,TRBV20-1,CSAVYTEAFF
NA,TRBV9,CASSVDLIGGTGELFF
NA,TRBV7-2,CASSLGGINSPLHF
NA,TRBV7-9,CASSPPLSGGSSYEQYF
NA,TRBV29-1,CSVDQENGYTF
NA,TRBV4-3,CASSQGELGAPSYEQYF
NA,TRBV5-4,CASSWGTAMNSPLHF
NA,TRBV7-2,CASSLSAGASEAFF
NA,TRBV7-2,CASSLVPGDRPYEQYF
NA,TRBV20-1,CSARGRNIQYF
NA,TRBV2,CASTLTGTGNTIYF
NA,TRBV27,CASSLSIGHLKGNGYTF
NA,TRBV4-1,CASSQERLAGGPGEQYF
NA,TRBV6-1,CASSDWRGPQDEQFF
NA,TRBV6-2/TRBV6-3,CASSSPIKHTEAFF
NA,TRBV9,CASSVTGQGWANYGYTF
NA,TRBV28,CASSQVNQPQHF
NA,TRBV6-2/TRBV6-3,CASSYKGQATGELFF
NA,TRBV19,CASSLLGQAGPEAFF
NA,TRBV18,CASSQSRDRELFF
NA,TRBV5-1,CASSLGRAETQYF
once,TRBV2,CASSRQGVRDTQYF
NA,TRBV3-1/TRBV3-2,CASSRSRHRGGETQYF
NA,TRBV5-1,CASSFETGSYGYTF
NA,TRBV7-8,CASTPRFRTTGRNEKLFF
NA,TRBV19,CASSIGGSNEKLFF
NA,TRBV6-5,CASSYSRGPPLHF
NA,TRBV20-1,CSASSSLTGFAGELFF
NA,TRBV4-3,CASSQGSGQGHYGYTF
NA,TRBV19,CASSIRQGGYEQYF
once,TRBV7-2,CASSVGGQGQPQHF
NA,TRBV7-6,CASSPSGTGEGVREF
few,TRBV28,CASMGAGNTGELFF
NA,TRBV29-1,CSVENGREVTF
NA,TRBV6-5,CASSYSSGGRTEAFF
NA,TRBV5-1,CASSLDLAKNNEQFF
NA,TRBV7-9,CASSPGANQPQHF
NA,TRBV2,CASTGYRYGYTF
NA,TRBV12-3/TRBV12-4,CASTPRGGQPQHF
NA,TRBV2,CASSPEGKPFF
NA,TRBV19,CASSITSTSYEQYF
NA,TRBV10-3,CATTPSGTGHYGYTF
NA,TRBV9,CASSVGTGTRGNTEAFF
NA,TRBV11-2,CASSLSGVNQPQHF
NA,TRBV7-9,CASSLVPLAGVSNYEQYF
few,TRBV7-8,CASSSQRNNSPLHF
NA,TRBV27,CASSRDRGRTEAFF
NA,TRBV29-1,CSVMIRSMNTEAFF
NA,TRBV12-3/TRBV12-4,CASSLPKGGYTF